The 6 T cell receptor beta chains below all came from one sample that was sequenced in a study of vaccination effects on CD4 cells after COVID-19. Assay: immunoSEQ multiplex PCR; the TCRdb copy retains only in-frame clones and omits some. This sample has about 46,000 clones; around 70% occur once, and the top ten carry about 16%. These receptors lack a known antigen. Viral peptide pools were used in the ViraFEST assay to expand antigen-specific CD4+ T cells, and sequencing came afterward. The authors isolated CD4+ T cells after less than eleven days of culture. Of the BNT162b2 and mRNA-1273 vaccines, participants received two doses of one or the other. Here the sequenced sample was CD4+ T cells from PBMCs cultured with HCoV-OC43 spike peptides, taken after COVID-19 vaccination. Subset given: HCoV-OC43 spike overlapping peptide pool stimulation. These receptors came from a human donor who received a COVID-19 vaccine.

The chain joins TRBV5-1 to TRBJ1-1, with D possibly being TRBD1 (5 bases). Between the trimmed V and J ends, which lost 4 bases and 3 bases, there was a span of 13 bases. CDR3 length: 14 residues. Germline CDR1 is SGHRS and CDR2 is YFSETQ. For the CDR3, the DNA is TGCGCCAGCAGCCACTCGGACATAGACACTGAAGCTTTCTTT. The encoded protein is CASSHSDIDTEAFF.

This clone has just one count. CDR3 sequence: CASSAGQDYGYTF. The CDR3 DNA is TGTGCCAGCAGCGCGGGGCAGGACTATGGCTACACCTTC. The V and J genes are TRBV5-4 and TRBJ1-2; D is perhaps TRBD1 (5 bases). Germline V lookup: CDR1 SGHNT, CDR2 YYREEE (reference sequence). V was pared by 4 bases and J by 3 bases, with 10 bases between. The CDR3 covers 13 residues. Filled out from reference TRBV5-4 and TRBJ1-2, the complete variable domain reads ETGVTQSPTHLIKTRGQQVTLRCSSQSGHNTVSWYQQALGQGPQFIFQYYREEENGRGNFPPRFSGLQFPNYSSELNVNALELDDSALYLCASSAGQDYGYTFGSGTRLTVV.

J is TRBJ1-5 and V is TRBV27; D is possibly TRBD1 (6 bases). V was trimmed by 6 bases and J by 10 bases, leaving 16 bases between them. The CDR3 is 13 residues long. Germline V gene lookup returns CDR1 MNHEY and CDR2 SMNVEV (reference sequence). CDR3: CASSTGLRGPQHF. In DNA form, the CDR3 reads TGTGCCAGCAGCACAGGGTTGAGGGGACCCCAGCATTTT.

The chain employs TRBV29-1 and TRBJ2-7, with 7 bases fitting TRBD1. Trimming took 4 bases from V and 2 from J; bases not matched to a gene: 2. CDR3 length equals 12 residues. In germline, CDR1 is SQVTM, CDR2 ANQGSEA. The CDR3 coding sequence is TGCAGCGTTGCTGACAGGGCCTACGAGCAGTACTTC. This translates into CSVADRAYEQYF.

CDR3 sequence reads: CASRGAYNQPQHF. The CDR3, as DNA: TGCGCCAGCAGAGGGGCCTACAATCAGCCCCAGCATTTT. The chain joins TRBV5-1 to TRBJ1-5, with D maybe TRBD1 (5 bases). Trimming pared 5 bases from V and 3 bases from J, leaving 9 bases between. CDR1 SGHRS and CDR2 YFSETQ come from the germline V gene. This CDR3 comprises 13 residues.

This clone was observed once. The genes are TRBV7-2 and TRBJ2-3, with D possibly being TRBD2 (5 bases). The CDR3 runs to 14 residues. V was cut by 5 bases and J by 0 bases, with 9 bases left in between. Germline V CDR1 and CDR2: SGHTA, FQGNSA. Written as DNA, the CDR3 is TGTGCCAGCAGCCCGACTACTAGCACAGATACGCAGTATTTT. Translated, it gives CASSPTTSTDTQYF.